Sequencing of this T cell receptor (beta chain) was carried out in a study of cytomegalovirus exposure and HLA in healthy donors. Note on this clone: Other DNA sequences from this sample encode an identical CDR3 as well.

V gave up 5 bases and J gave up 4 bases, with 5 bases separating them. CDR3 size: 11 residues. Germline V gene data show CDR1 as MDHEN and CDR2 as SYDVKM. It was with 60 Vbeta and 13 Jbeta primers that the PCR ran. Some clones are missing from TCRdb's copy, which holds only in-frame ones; the method was immunoSEQ multiplex PCR. The data hold 85,000 to 130,000 clones, with over 75% observed a single time. What was sequenced was PBMCs. This TCR was recovered from a young woman in good health and CMV-seropositive. The chain is built from TRBV28 and TRBJ1-2; D remains unclear. The CDR3 region is CASSPSYGYTF. CDR3 DNA sequence: TGTGCCAGCAGTCCCAGCTATGGCTACACCTTC.